These T cell receptor beta chains were read from a single sample in a study of beta chain features in type 1 diabetes. Method: immunoSEQ multiplex PCR; TCRdb's copy keeps in-frame clones and lacks some. The data show 500,000 to 650,000 clones, roughly 12% seen once. Sequenced material: naive CD4+ T cells from blood. Every receptor here comes from a man between 25 and 39 years old with type 1 diabetes. Both conserved end residues are part of each CDR3. The D gene is left open where the match is weak. Clone sizes are given selectively: once, few, many, or a class where the clone is expanded.

V	size	D	J	CDR3	DNA
TRBV30	few	.	TRBJ1-2	CAWSLVYRLVHGYTF	TGTGCCTGGAGTCTGGTCTACCGCCTGGTACATGGCTACACCTTC
TRBV19	.	.	TRBJ2-6	CASTKGEILTSGANVLTF	TGTGCCAGTACCAAGGGGGAGATACTGACTTCTGGGGCCAACGTCCTGACTTTC
TRBV6-5	.	.	TRBJ2-7	CATLGQFPYEQYF	TGTGCCACCCTCGGACAGTTCCCCTACGAGCAGTACTTC
TRBV9	few	TRBD1	TRBJ2-1	CASSVTGGSYNEQFF	TGTGCCAGCAGCGTCACAGGGGGCTCCTACAATGAGCAGTTCTTC
TRBV11-3	once	TRBD1	TRBJ2-7	CASSLDQDRGREQYF	TGTGCCAGCAGCTTAGACCAGGACAGGGGGCGCGAGCAGTACTTC
TRBV4-2	few	.	TRBJ2-3	CASSQELASTDTQYF	TGTGCCAGCAGCCAAGAACTAGCTAGCACAGATACGCAGTATTTT
TRBV5-6	.	.	TRBJ2-5	CASSFQWQETQYF	TGTGCCAGCAGCTTTCAGTGGCAAGAGACCCAGTACTTC
TRBV5-6	few	TRBD1	TRBJ1-5	CASSRGQGARSNQPQHF	TGTGCCAGCAGCCGTGGACAGGGGGCCAGGAGCAATCAGCCCCAGCATTTT
TRBV25-1	.	.	TRBJ1-4	CASRNPGPLNEKLFF	TGTGCCAGCAGGAACCCGGGACCGCTTAATGAAAAACTGTTTTTT
TRBV5-1	.	.	TRBJ2-7	CASSLGQNTNEQYF	TGCGCCAGCAGCTTGGGACAAAATACGAACGAGCAGTACTTC
TRBV27	few	.	TRBJ1-2	CASKGLDYGYTF	TGTGCCAGCAAGGGGCTAGACTATGGCTACACCTTC
TRBV25-1	.	.	TRBJ2-1	CASSGSGIYEQFF	TGTGCCAGCAGTGGTTCGGGTATCTATGAGCAGTTCTTC